This is a list of T cell receptor beta chains from one sample in a study of Graves' ophthalmopathy and Graves' hyperthyroidism. TCRdb reprocessed the multiplex PCR reads with MiXCR, giving one entry per CDR3 protein. In the table there are about 240,000 distinct CDR3 sequences, 45% of which are singletons. Sequencing input: peripheral blood. These receptors all stem from an adult man with Graves' ophthalmopathy. Both conserved end residues are part of each CDR3. The order of the fields is V gene, CDR3 protein.

>TRBV7-9
CASSLWGTGTVGAFF
>TRBV20-1
CSARGRVGQPQHF
>TRBV25-1
CASSPGTRSVGYGYTF
>TRBV20-1
CSARPRGEGYEQYF
>TRBV10-2
CATGPGGPGELFF
>TRBV7-9
CASSLGLGGYTF
>TRBV29-1
CSGQPGQVGAYEQYF
>TRBV2
CATSDPEDVSNRPQHF
>TRBV24-1
CATSDVDRSLGQETQYF
>TRBV6-5
CASSDLRTGEKLFF
>TRBV10-2
CASTEKPVYGYTF
>TRBV11-1
CASSLRVGDYEQYF
>TRBV6-4
CASSPSVSGGQETQYF
>TRBV20-1
CSAKGDLNTEAFF
>TRBV29-1
CSAQGTEAFF
>TRBV2
CASSNTGNTGELFF
>TRBV10-2
CASSWDSIYTEAFF
>TRBV6-4
CASSVMRADGYTF
>TRBV5-8
CASSFSQNSPLHF
>TRBV19
CASSPQTTPERETQYF
>TRBV6-5
CASSSRGVRESSVEQYF
>TRBV28
CASSVLGQDNYGYTF
>TRBV10-3
CASSLIGTRTYEQYF
>TRBV2
CASTSDSLIEAFF
>TRBV6-4
CASSEWVVGETQYF
>TRBV14
CASSWQRGLGETQYF
>TRBV7-3
CASSRGQHTGELFF
>TRBV2
CASSRDWDEQYF
>TRBV5-4
CASSLGLGYEQYF
>TRBV5-6
CASSLSGETQYF
>TRBV20-1
CSARKPANSPLHF
>TRBV27
CATQAGGGETQYF
>TRBV9
CASSKRRPSSYEQYF
>TRBV10-3
CAISEPGTGRSSEQYF
>TRBV7-9
CASSLAVGRNGYTF
>TRBV28
CASSEYANEQYF
>TRBV24-1
CATRGTGETQYF
>TRBV7-3
CASSSDGFSYEQYF
>TRBV29-1
CSVERQGDYGYTF
>TRBV5-4
CASSPTGREETQYF
>TRBV2
CASSRGTGPLGYTF
>TRBV29-1
CSVEEHGTGSSYEQYF
>TRBV28
CASSTGTPNYGYTF
>TRBV10-2
CASRRDRGRETQYF
>TRBV20-1
CSASGLAGQETQYF
>TRBV7-9
CASSLSSGASWTQYF